This is a list of T cell receptor beta chains from one sample in a study of long-term antiretroviral therapy in people with HIV. This table comes from immunoSEQ multiplex PCR, and its TCRdb copy is limited to in-frame clones, with some not included. Among about 30,000 clones listed, approximately 92% were seen once. Sequencing used unsorted PBMCs, obtained more than 5 years after starting antiretroviral therapy. The receptors come from a woman between 40 and 55 years old with HIV. CDR3s include the opening cysteine and the closing phenylalanine or tryptophan. The D gene is left open where the match is weak. Rows give clone size only sometimes, using once, few, many, or a class for an expanded clone.

d_gene	abundance	v_gene	j_gene	CDR3aa	CDR3nt
NA	NA	TRBV4-2	TRBJ1-4	CASSHPGHQTNEKLFF	TGTGCCAGCAGCCACCCGGGACACCAAACTAATGAAAAACTGTTTTTT
NA	NA	TRBV6-6	TRBJ2-3	CASSPSIGADTQYF	TGTGCCAGCAGCCCCTCGATTGGAGCAGATACGCAGTATTTT
TRBD1	NA	TRBV19	TRBJ1-2	CASSRSGTGGSYGYTF	TGTGCCAGTAGTCGTTCCGGGACAGGGGGTTCCTATGGCTACACCTTC
TRBD1	once	TRBV5-8	TRBJ1-1	CASSPWTGRLAFF	TGTGCCAGCAGCCCTTGGACAGGGCGTCTCGCTTTCTTT
TRBD1	NA	TRBV7-9	TRBJ2-2	CASSFSGTGALWELFF	TGTGCCAGCAGCTTCTCCGGGACAGGGGCTCTTTGGGAGCTGTTTTTT
NA	NA	TRBV19	TRBJ1-5	CASSPGLTGNQPQHF	TGTGCCAGTAGCCCCGGCCTTACGGGCAATCAGCCCCAGCATTTT
NA	NA	TRBV4-2	TRBJ2-3	CASSQEWGSDSTSTDTQYF	TGTGCCAGCAGCCAAGAATGGGGGAGCGACAGTACTAGCACAGATACGCAGTATTTT
NA	NA	TRBV9	TRBJ2-1	CASSVGLNEQFF	TGTGCCAGCAGCGTAGGTCTAAATGAGCAGTTCTTC
NA	NA	TRBV5-5	TRBJ2-2	CASSLAGTGELFF	TGTGCCAGCAGCTTGGCGGGCACCGGGGAGCTGTTTTTT
NA	NA	TRBV29-1	TRBJ1-1	CSAGLFNTEAFF	TGCAGCGCGGGACTTTTCAACACTGAAGCTTTCTTT
NA	NA	TRBV15	TRBJ2-1	CATQAATRSYNEQFF	TGTGCCACCCAAGCCGCGACCCGCTCCTACAATGAGCAGTTCTTC
TRBD1	NA	TRBV19	TRBJ1-2	CASSPTDRGGYTF	TGTGCCAGTAGCCCTACCGACAGGGGTGGCTACACCTTC
NA	NA	TRBV5-8	TRBJ1-5	CASSLISVSSNQPQHF	TGTGCCAGCAGCTTGATTTCAGTATCTAGCAATCAGCCCCAGCATTTT
TRBD2	NA	TRBV25-1	TRBJ2-2	CASSDPRTSGGDGELFF	TGTGCCAGCAGTGACCCCAGGACTAGCGGGGGTGACGGGGAGCTGTTTTTT
NA	NA	TRBV29-1	TRBJ2-3	CSVARVNTDTQYF	TGCAGCGTTGCAAGGGTGAACACAGATACGCAGTATTTT
TRBD1	few	TRBV7-9	TRBJ2-1	CASSATLGTGGNDEQFF	TGTGCCAGCAGCGCAACGCTGGGGACAGGGGGCAACGATGAGCAGTTCTTC
NA	NA	TRBV7-9	TRBJ1-1	CASSPEGAEAFF	TGTGCCAGCAGCCCGGAGGGGGCTGAAGCTTTCTTT
TRBD2	NA	TRBV9	TRBJ2-1	CASSVAVSGPGGYNEQFF	TGTGCCAGCAGCGTAGCTGTTAGCGGGCCGGGTGGATACAATGAGCAGTTCTTC
NA	once	TRBV6-4	TRBJ2-6	CASSDSSSGANVLTF	TGTGCCAGCAGTGACTCCTCCTCTGGGGCCAACGTCCTGACTTTC
NA	NA	TRBV6-5	TRBJ2-1	CASSSQTVSSYNEQFF	TGTGCCAGCAGTTCCCAGACTGTAAGCTCCTACAATGAGCAGTTCTTC
NA	NA	TRBV19	TRBJ1-1	CASSSLLRNTEAFF	TGTGCCAGTAGCTCCCTCCTAAGGAACACTGAAGCTTTCTTT
TRBD2	NA	TRBV14	TRBJ2-2	CASSPRLAAGHTGELFF	TGTGCCAGCAGCCCTAGACTAGCGGCAGGCCACACCGGGGAGCTGTTTTTT
TRBD1	NA	TRBV29-1	TRBJ1-2	CSVDSGGQAMNYGYTF	TGCAGCGTTGATTCGGGGGGACAGGCGATGAACTATGGCTACACCTTC
TRBD1	NA	TRBV5-1	TRBJ1-2	CASRLPQQGSTYGYTF	TGCGCCAGCCGCCTTCCCCAACAGGGGTCCACCTATGGCTACACCTTC
NA	few	TRBV10-1	TRBJ1-2	CASSAGRQGYTF	TGCGCCAGCAGTGCAGGCCGACAAGGCTACACCTTC
NA	NA	TRBV11-3	TRBJ2-6	CASSFPRGAGANVLTF	TGTGCCAGCAGCTTCCCCCGGGGAGCCGGGGCCAACGTCCTGACTTTC
TRBD1	few	TRBV5-4	TRBJ2-3	CASSELQGVGTDTQYF	TGTGCCAGCAGCGAACTACAGGGGGTAGGCACAGATACGCAGTATTTT
NA	NA	TRBV5-1	TRBJ1-5	CASSPVSRDDQPQHF	TGCGCCAGCAGCCCTGTAAGTAGGGATGATCAGCCCCAGCATTTT
TRBD2	NA	TRBV7-6	TRBJ2-5	CASSLASGRKETQYF	TGTGCCAGCAGCTTAGCTAGCGGGAGGAAAGAGACCCAGTACTTC
NA	NA	TRBV11-2	TRBJ1-1	CASSLGISNTEAFF	TGTGCCAGCAGCTTGGGCATTTCGAACACTGAAGCTTTCTTT
TRBD2	NA	TRBV4-2	TRBJ2-1	CASSHEPSGGRVGEQFF	TGTGCCAGCAGCCACGAACCTAGCGGGGGGCGGGTGGGTGAGCAGTTCTTC
NA	NA	TRBV27	TRBJ1-1	CASRRDGYTEAFF	TGTGCCAGCAGAAGGGACGGATACACTGAAGCTTTCTTT
NA	NA	TRBV7-8	TRBJ2-7	CASSPGRFYEQYF	TGTGCCAGCAGCCCTGGGAGGTTCTACGAGCAGTACTTC
NA	NA	TRBV7-8	TRBJ1-3	CASSLGEIRDGNTIYF	TGTGCCAGCAGCTTAGGAGAGATACGAGACGGAAACACCATATATTTT
NA	NA	TRBV30	TRBJ1-5	CAWGHVGDFQPQHF	TGTGCCTGGGGCCACGTGGGGGATTTTCAGCCCCAGCATTTT
NA	NA	TRBV12-5	TRBJ1-1	CASGEGWTEAFF	TGTGCTAGTGGTGAGGGGTGGACTGAAGCTTTCTTT
NA	NA	TRBV7-2	TRBJ1-5	CASSLEEGSNQPQHF	TGTGCCAGCAGCCTCGAGGAGGGCAGCAATCAGCCCCAGCATTTT
NA	once	TRBV19	TRBJ1-1	CASSLRNTEAFF	TGTGCCAGTAGCCTCAGGAACACTGAAGCTTTCTTT